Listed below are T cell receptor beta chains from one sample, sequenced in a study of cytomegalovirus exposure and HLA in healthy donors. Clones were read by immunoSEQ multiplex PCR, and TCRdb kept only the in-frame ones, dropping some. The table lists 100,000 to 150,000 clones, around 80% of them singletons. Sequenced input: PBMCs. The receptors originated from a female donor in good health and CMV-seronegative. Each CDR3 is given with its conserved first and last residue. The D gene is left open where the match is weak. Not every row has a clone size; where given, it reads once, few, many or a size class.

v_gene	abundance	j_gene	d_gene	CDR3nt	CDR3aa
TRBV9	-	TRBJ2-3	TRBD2	TGTGCCAGCAGCGAGGGGACTAGCGGTTACACAGATACGCAGTATTTT	CASSEGTSGYTDTQYF
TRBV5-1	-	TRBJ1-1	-	TGCGCCAGCAGCTTCCAGGGTACTGAAGCTTTCTTT	CASSFQGTEAFF
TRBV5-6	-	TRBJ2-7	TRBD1	TGTGCCAGCAGCTACCGGGACAGGGGGCTCGAGCAGTACTTC	CASSYRDRGLEQYF
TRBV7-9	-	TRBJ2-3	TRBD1	TGTGCCAGCAGCGCTTGGGACAGACACACAGATACGCAGTATTTT	CASSAWDRHTDTQYF
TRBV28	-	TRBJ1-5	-	TGTGCCAGCAGGGCCCTCGGGGGGCGTATTCAGCCCCAGCATTTT	CASRALGGRIQPQHF
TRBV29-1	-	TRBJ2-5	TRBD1	TGCAGCGTTAGACGACAGGGACCCCAAGAGACCCAGTACTTC	CSVRRQGPQETQYF
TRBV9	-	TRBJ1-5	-	TGTGCCAGCAGCGTAGGCGGGAACGGCAATCAGCCCCAGCATTTT	CASSVGGNGNQPQHF
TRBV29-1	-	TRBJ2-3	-	TGCAGCGTTGGGGTTTCGGGGATTGATACGCAGTATTTT	CSVGVSGIDTQYF
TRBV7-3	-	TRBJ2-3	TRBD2	TGTGCCAGCAGCCCCCTTGGAGGGAGGGCAGATACGCAGTATTTT	CASSPLGGRADTQYF
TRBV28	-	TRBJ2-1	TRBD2	TGTGCCAGCAGTTCCCCTCTGACTAGCGGGAGATACAATGAGCAGTTCTTC	CASSSPLTSGRYNEQFF
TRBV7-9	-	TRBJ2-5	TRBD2	TGTGCCAGCAGCTTAGGACCCCTAGCGGGATGGCAAGAGACCCAGTACTTC	CASSLGPLAGWQETQYF
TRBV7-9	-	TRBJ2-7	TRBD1	TGTGCCAGCAGCTTAGTCCAGACAGGGCTCCACGAGCAGTACTTC	CASSLVQTGLHEQYF
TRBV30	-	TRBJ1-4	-	TGTGCCTGGGCCGCGAGGGAAAAACTGTTTTTT	CAWAAREKLFF
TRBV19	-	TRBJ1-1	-	TGTGCCAGTAGTATAGCCAGCACTGAAGCTTTCTTT	CASSIASTEAFF
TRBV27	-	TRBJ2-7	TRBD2	TGTGCCAGCAGCCCCGGACTAGCGCCGTCCTACGAGCAGTACTTC	CASSPGLAPSYEQYF
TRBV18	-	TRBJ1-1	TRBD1	TGTGCCAGCTCCTACGGGACAGGGGCAAACACTGAAGCTTTCTTT	CASSYGTGANTEAFF
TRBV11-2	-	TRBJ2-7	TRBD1	TGTGCCAGCAGGTTCCGGGACAGGGTTTTCTACGAGCAGTACTTC	CASRFRDRVFYEQYF
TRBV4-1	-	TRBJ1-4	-	TGCGCCAGCAGCCAAGATGCAGGGAGGGAAACTAATGAAAAACTGTTTTTT	CASSQDAGRETNEKLFF
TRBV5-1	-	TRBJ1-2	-	TGCGCCAGCAGCTTCGGGAAGGGCTACACCTTC	CASSFGKGYTF
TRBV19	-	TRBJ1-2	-	TGTGCCAGTAGTACCCATACAGGAGGACAGGGCTACACCTTC	CASSTHTGGQGYTF
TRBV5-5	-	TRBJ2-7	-	TGTGCCAGCAGCTTGGCCAGCGGAAGCCCCTCCTACGAGCAGTACTTC	CASSLASGSPSYEQYF
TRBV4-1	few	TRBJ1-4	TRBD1	TGCGCCAGCAGCCAACTCTTTCGGGCGGACAGGGGGCGGGAAAAACTGTTTTTT	CASSQLFRADRGREKLFF
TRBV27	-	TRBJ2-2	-	TGTGCCAGCAGTTCCGGACTAACACCTTTACGGACCGGGGAGCTGTTTTTT	CASSSGLTPLRTGELFF
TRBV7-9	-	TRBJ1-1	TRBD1	TGTGCCAGCAGCTCAACCGGACAGGGGGCTACGAACACTGAAGCTTTCTTT	CASSSTGQGATNTEAFF
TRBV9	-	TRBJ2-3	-	TGTGCCAGCAGCGTAGAGTTCTTCGGCGGGGAAGGGGCAGATACGCAGTATTTT	CASSVEFFGGEGADTQYF
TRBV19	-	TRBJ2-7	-	TGTGCCAGTAGACCGACAGGTTCCTACGAGCAGTACTTC	CASRPTGSYEQYF
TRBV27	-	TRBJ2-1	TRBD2	TGTGCCAGCAGTTTATCGTCCCCCCCAGGGAGGGATGAGCAGTTCTTC	CASSLSSPPGRDEQFF
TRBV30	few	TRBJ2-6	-	TGTGCCTTACGAGGTGTTTCTGGGGCCAACGGCCTGACTTTC	CALRGVSGANGLTF
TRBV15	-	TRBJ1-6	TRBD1	TGTGCCACCAGCAGGAACCTTGACAGGGCAAATTCACCCCTCCACTTT	CATSRNLDRANSPLHF
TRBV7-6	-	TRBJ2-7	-	TGTGCCAGCAGCTTAGCAAGTGAGTCCCTCTACGAGCAGTACTTC	CASSLASESLYEQYF
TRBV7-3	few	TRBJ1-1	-	TGTGCCAGCAGCTCGCGACAGAACACTGAAGCTTTCTTT	CASSSRQNTEAFF
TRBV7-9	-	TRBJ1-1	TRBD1	TGTGCCAGCGTCAAACTTCAGGGGGACACTGAAGCTTTCTTT	CASVKLQGDTEAFF
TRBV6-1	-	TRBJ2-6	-	TGTGCCAGCGTACTAGAGATCTCTGGGGCCAACGTCCTGACTTTC	CASVLEISGANVLTF
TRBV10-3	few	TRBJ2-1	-	TGTGCCATCAGTGAGTCCCAATTGAGGTTCAATGAGCAGTTCTTC	CAISESQLRFNEQFF
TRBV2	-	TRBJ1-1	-	TGTGCCAGCAGGGGGGGACGACTGAACACTGAAGCTTTCTTT	CASRGGRLNTEAFF
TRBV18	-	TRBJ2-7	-	TGTGCCAGCTCACCACCGGGCAGGGGGGAAACAGAGCAGTACTTC	CASSPPGRGETEQYF
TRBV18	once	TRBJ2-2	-	TGTGCCAGCTCAGGGCGGGCGAACACCGGGGAGCTGTTTTTT	CASSGRANTGELFF
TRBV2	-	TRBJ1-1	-	TGTGCCAGCAGCAGGAACACTGAAGCTTTCTTT	CASSRNTEAFF
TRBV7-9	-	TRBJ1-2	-	TGTGTCAGCAGCTTAGAAGCGCTTCTTACATATGGCTACACCTTC	CVSSLEALLTYGYTF
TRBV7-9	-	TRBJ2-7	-	TGTTCCAGCAGCTTACACCCGACTCACCGACCCTACGAGCAGTACTTC	CSSSLHPTHRPYEQYF
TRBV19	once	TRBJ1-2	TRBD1	TGTGCCAGTAGTACAGGGGGACAGGGGGACTACACCTTC	CASSTGGQGDYTF
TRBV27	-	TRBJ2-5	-	TGTGCCAGCAGTTTATCGGGCGGACAACAAGAGACCCAGTACTTC	CASSLSGGQQETQYF
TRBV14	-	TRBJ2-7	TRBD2	TGTGCCAGCAGAAGAACTCGGGAGTCTAGCGGGAGTCCTAGCTCCTACGAGCAGTACTTC	CASRRTRESSGSPSSYEQYF
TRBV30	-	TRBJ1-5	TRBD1	TGTGCCTTGACAGGGGGTTTAGGGCAGCCCCAGCATTTT	CALTGGLGQPQHF
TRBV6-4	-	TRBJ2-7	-	TGTGCCAGCAGTAAAGAGTGGGGCCCCTACGAGCAGTACTTC	CASSKEWGPYEQYF
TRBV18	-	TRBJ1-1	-	TGTGCCAGCTCACCGACTCTCAGCTCTGAAGCTTTCTTT	CASSPTLSSEAFF
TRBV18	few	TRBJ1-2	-	TGTGCCAGCTCGACAAGCTCCGGAGGCTACACCTTC	CASSTSSGGYTF
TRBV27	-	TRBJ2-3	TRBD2	TGTGCCAGCAGGGAAATAGCGGGAGTCCCAGATACGCAGTATTTT	CASREIAGVPDTQYF
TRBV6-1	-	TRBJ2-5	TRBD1	TGTGCCAGCAGTCACCGGGACAGGGGGTCCGAGACCCAGTACTTC	CASSHRDRGSETQYF
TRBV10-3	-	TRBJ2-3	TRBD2	TGTGCCATCAGTGGGCGGGAGGCGGATACGCAGTATTTT	CAISGREADTQYF
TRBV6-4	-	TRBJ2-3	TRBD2	TGTGCCAGCAGTAGACTAGCGGGAGATACGCAGTATTTT	CASSRLAGDTQYF
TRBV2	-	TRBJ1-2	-	TGTGCCAGCAGTGCTGCAGGGGCTTACTATGGCTACACCTTC	CASSAAGAYYGYTF
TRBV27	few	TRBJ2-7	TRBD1	TGTGCCAGCAGCCCAATCGACAGGGTGAACGAGCAGTACTTC	CASSPIDRVNEQYF
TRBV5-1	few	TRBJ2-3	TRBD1	TGCGCCAGCAGCTCGCGGGACAGGGTGTATTCGAATACGCAGTATTTT	CASSSRDRVYSNTQYF
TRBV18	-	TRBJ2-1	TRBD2	TGTGCCAGCTCACCGGTAGCGGGAAGGAGCTCCTACAATGAGCAGTTCTTC	CASSPVAGRSSYNEQFF
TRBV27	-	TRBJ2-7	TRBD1	TGTGCCAGCAGGCTGACAGGGACCTACGAGCAGTACTTC	CASRLTGTYEQYF
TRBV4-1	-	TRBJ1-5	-	TGCGCCAGCAGCCAAGATGGGGGGAAGGGCAATCAGCCCCAGCATTTT	CASSQDGGKGNQPQHF
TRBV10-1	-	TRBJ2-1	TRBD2	TGCGCCAGCAGTCCTAGCGGGAGGGGGGGCAATGAGCAGTTCTTC	CASSPSGRGGNEQFF
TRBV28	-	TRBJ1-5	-	TGTGCCAGCAGTAGAGTCCGAGGGCTGAGGGAGGTTCAGCCCCAGCATTTT	CASSRVRGLREVQPQHF